Shown below are 15 T cell receptor beta chains from a single sample sequenced in a study of blood T cell repertoires in COVID-19. The repertoire was sequenced with immunoSEQ multiplex PCR; TCRdb's copy has only in-frame clones and lacks some. The sample gives some 420,000 clones, 75% to 90% of which show up once; 1% to 1.3% is in the top ten. Material: PBMCs or T cells enriched from blood (not recorded which). Receptors were obtained from a man younger than 40 who had recovered from COVID-19.

This clone was picked up one time. The chain has TRBV5-1 and TRBJ2-3; TRBD2 might be the D (6 bases). This CDR3 is 16 amino acids long. CDR1 SGHRS and CDR2 YFSETQ come from the germline V gene. Trimming took off 2 bases at V and 0 bases at J, with 13 bases between the two ends. The DNA of the CDR3 is TGCGCCAGCAGCTTAGGTTGGCGGGATAGCACAGATACGCAGTATTTT. This translates into CASSLGWRDSTDTQYF.

The chain links TRBV18 to TRBJ2-2; possibly TRBD1 for D (5 bases). The CDR3 is 15 residues long. Germline-derived CDR1 and CDR2 are KGHSH and LQKENI. V was cut by 4 bases and J by 0 bases, with 9 bases left in between. Written as DNA, the CDR3 is TGTGCCAGCTCACTACAGGCTTCGAACACCGGGGAGCTGTTTTTT. This encodes CASSLQASNTGELFF.

The chain links TRBV27 to TRBJ1-4, with TRBD1 matching 7 bases. The CDR3 length is 17 residues. The germline gives CDR1 MNHEY, CDR2 SMNVEV (reference sequence). Unmatched junction bases numbered 12, after V lost 5 bases and J lost 3 bases. The CDR3: CASSPRQGRRSNEKLFF. The DNA for the CDR3 is TGTGCCAGCAGTCCTCGACAGGGTCGGAGGTCTAATGAAAAACTGTTTTTT.

The CDR3 region has the DNA TGCGCCAGCAGGACGGGGACAGCAAATCAGCCCCAGCATTTT. The encoded protein is CASRTGTANQPQHF. V and J are TRBV10-2 and TRBJ1-5; 7 bases map to TRBD1. CDR1 WSHSY and CDR2 SAAADI come from the germline V gene. V gave up 6 bases and J gave up 4 bases; unmatched junction bases: 6. CDR3 size: 14 residues.

This chain links TRBV7-2 with TRBJ1-1, with D perhaps TRBD1 (5 bases). Trimming shortened V by 0 bases and J by 5 bases, and 13 bases separated the two germline ends. CDR1 is SGHTA and CDR2 is FQGNSA in the germline V gene. The length of the CDR3 is 15 residues. CDR3 nucleotide sequence: TGTGCCAGCAGCTTAGCGCTCGGGGGAGGGACTGAAGCTTTCTTT. Amino acids: CASSLALGGGTEAFF.

This clone has just one count. CDR3 DNA: TGTGCCAGCAGCTCCTGGACTAGCGGGAGAGTCGCAGATACGCAGTATTTT. It translates to CASSSWTSGRVADTQYF. This chain links TRBV5-6 with TRBJ2-3, with 13 bases that match TRBD2. Per germline, CDR1 SGHDT and CDR2 YYEEEE. V lost 3 bases to trimming and J lost 4 bases; unmatched junction nucleotides: 8. The CDR3 is made up of 17 amino acids.

The chain carries TRBV28 and TRBJ1-5; D uncertain. The germline V gene encodes CDR1 MDHEN and CDR2 SYDVKM. CDR3 length: 15 amino acids. The CDR3 is CALSRRGTSNQPQHF. The CDR3 bases are TGTGCGCTCTCCCGTCGGGGAACTAGCAATCAGCCCCAGCATTTT.

The chain has TRBV4-2 and TRBJ2-1, with 11 bases that match TRBD2. Germline CDR1 is LGHNA and CDR2 is YNFKEQ. CDR3 length equals 16 residues. After removal of 2 bases from V and 4 bases from J, the junction contained 4 bases not matched to a gene. CDR3 sequence: CASSQSGTSGYNEQFF. In DNA, the CDR3 is TGTGCCAGCAGCCAAAGTGGGACTAGCGGATACAATGAGCAGTTCTTC.

The genes are TRBV6-5 and TRBJ1-2; D remains ambiguous. V was pared by 0 bases and J by 3 bases, with 14 bases between. This CDR3 is built from 16 residues. Germline CDR1 MNHEY, CDR2 SVGAGI. The CDR3 protein is CASSYSLPRADYGYTF. The DNA for the CDR3 is TGTGCCAGCAGTTACTCACTTCCAAGAGCGGACTATGGCTACACCTTC.

V gene TRBV6-2 or TRBV6-3 combines with J gene TRBJ1-3; no clear D. The CDR3 loop spans 16 amino acids. V lost 1 base to trimming and J lost 0 bases, with 10 bases between them. CDR1 is MNHEY, CDR2 SVGEGT, per germline. The DNA of the CDR3 is TGTGCCAGCAGTTACTTCCAGGCCGACTCTGGAAACACCATATATTTT. This codes for CASSYFQADSGNTIYF.

This clone was found a few times. V gene TRBV19 combines with J gene TRBJ1-2; no definite D call. The V end lost 6 bases, the J end lost 8 bases, and 13 bases lay between the germline ends. CDR1 and CDR2 (germline): LNHDA, SQIVND (reference sequence). This CDR3 has 12 residues. For the CDR3, the DNA is TGTGCCAGTAGCCTCGACTGGGAGGGCTACACCTTC. It translates to CASSLDWEGYTF. Drawing the rest from reference TRBV19 and TRBJ1-2, the complete variable domain is DGGITQSPKYLFRKEGQNVTLSCEQNLNHDAMYWYRQDPGQGLRLIYYSQIVNDFQKGDIAEGYSVSREKKESFPLTVTSAQKNPTAFYLCASSLDWEGYTFGSGTRLTVV.

The chain has TRBV18 and TRBJ2-6; D perhaps matches TRBD1 (5 bases). Germline V CDR1 and CDR2: KGHSH, LQKENI. V dropped 5 bases and J dropped 1 base, with 12 bases sitting between them. There are 16 residues in the CDR3. The CDR3 loop reads CASSSTEPSGANVLTF. The CDR3 DNA reads TGTGCCAGCTCATCGACAGAGCCATCTGGGGCCAACGTCCTGACTTTC. The variable domain in full, with the rest retrieved from reference TRBV18 and TRBJ2-6, is NAGVMQNPRHLVRRRGQEARLRCSPMKGHSHVYWYRQLPEEGLKFMVYLQKENIIDESGMPKERFSAEFPKEGPSILRIQQVVRGDSAAYFCASSSTEPSGANVLTFGAGSRLTVL.

This clone was counted only a few times. The J gene is TRBJ2-7, the V gene TRBV27; D perhaps matches TRBD2 (5 bases). Trimming removed 7 bases from V and 2 bases from J, with 12 bases in between. Germline V lookup: CDR1 MNHEY, CDR2 SMNVEV (reference sequence). The CDR3 is 13 amino acids. The CDR3 DNA is TGTGCCAGCATTAGACGGGGAACCTACGAGCAGTACTTC. Its protein product is CASIRRGTYEQYF.

The rearrangement links TRBV28 to TRBJ2-7, with 7 bases that match TRBD1. Germline CDR1 and CDR2: MDHEN and SYDVKM. This CDR3 is built from 18 residues. J lost 3 bases, V lost 2 bases, and 16 bases had no gene match. CDR3 bases: TGTGCCAGCAGTTTAAGGGGGCCCAGGACTTTAGGTTTCTACGAGCAGTACTTC. Translating it yields CASSLRGPRTLGFYEQYF. Complete variable domain (other parts from reference TRBV28 and TRBJ2-7): DVKVTQSSRYLVKRTGEKVFLECVQDMDHENMFWYRQDPGLGLRLIYFSYDVKMKEKGDIPEGYSVSREKKERFSLILESASTNQTSMYLCASSLRGPRTLGFYEQYFGPGTRLTVT.

The chain recombines TRBV4-2 with TRBJ2-7; 8 bases align to TRBD1. The CDR3 runs 16 residues. Germline CDR1 is LGHNA and CDR2 is YNFKEQ. J lost 0 bases, V lost 4 bases, and 8 bases had no gene match. CDR3 in DNA: TGTGCCAGCAGCCGCGTAGGTGGGACAGGCTCCTACGAGCAGTACTTC. This gives the protein CASSRVGGTGSYEQYF.